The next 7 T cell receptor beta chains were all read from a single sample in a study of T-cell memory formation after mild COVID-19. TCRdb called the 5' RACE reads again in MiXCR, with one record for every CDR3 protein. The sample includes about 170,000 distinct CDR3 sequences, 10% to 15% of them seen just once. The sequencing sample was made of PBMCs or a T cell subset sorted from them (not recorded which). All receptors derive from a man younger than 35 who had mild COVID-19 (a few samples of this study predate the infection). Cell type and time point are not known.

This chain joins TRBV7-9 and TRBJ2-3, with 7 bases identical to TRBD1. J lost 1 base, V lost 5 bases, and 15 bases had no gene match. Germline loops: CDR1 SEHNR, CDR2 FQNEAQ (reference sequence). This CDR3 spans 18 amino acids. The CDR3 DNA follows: TGTGCCAGCAGCCCCGGGACAGCTTCCGTGTCGGGCACAGATACGCAGTATTTT. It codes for CASSPGTASVSGTDTQYF.

The CDR3 sequence: CASQFEGSGETQYF. The CDR3 nucleotides read TGCGCCAGTCAATTTGAGGGTTCTGGAGAGACCCAGTACTTC. The chain combines TRBV5-1 with TRBJ2-5; maybe TRBD2 (5 bases). The germline V gene encodes CDR1 SGHRS and CDR2 YFSETQ. V lost 8 bases and J lost 4, with 18 bases in between. The CDR3 extends over 14 amino acids.

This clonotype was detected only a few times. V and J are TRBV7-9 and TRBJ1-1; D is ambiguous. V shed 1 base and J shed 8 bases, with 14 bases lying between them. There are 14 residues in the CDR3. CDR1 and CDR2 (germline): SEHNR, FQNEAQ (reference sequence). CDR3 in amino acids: CASSLVGRHEEAFF. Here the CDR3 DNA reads TGTGCCAGCAGCTTAGTGGGAAGACATGAAGAAGCTTTCTTT.

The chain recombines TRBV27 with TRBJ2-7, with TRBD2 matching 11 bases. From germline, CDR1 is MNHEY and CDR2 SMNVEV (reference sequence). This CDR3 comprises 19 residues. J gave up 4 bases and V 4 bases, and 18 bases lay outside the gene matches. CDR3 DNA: TGTGCCAGCAGTTCTATACGACTAGCGGGACCTGAGGGGGCTTACGAGCAGTACGTC. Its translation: CASSSIRLAGPEGAYEQYV.

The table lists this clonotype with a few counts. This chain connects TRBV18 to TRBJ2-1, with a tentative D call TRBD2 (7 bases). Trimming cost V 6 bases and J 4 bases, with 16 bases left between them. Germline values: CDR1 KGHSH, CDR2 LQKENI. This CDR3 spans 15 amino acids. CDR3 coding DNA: TGTGCCAGCTCCTCGGGCGGGGGCCGATACAATGAGCAGTTCTTC. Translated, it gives CASSSGGGRYNEQFF. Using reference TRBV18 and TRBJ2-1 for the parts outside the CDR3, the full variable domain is NAGVMQNPRHLVRRRGQEARLRCSPMKGHSHVYWYRQLPEEGLKFMVYLQKENIIDESGMPKERFSAEFPKEGPSILRIQQVVRGDSAAYFCASSSGGGRYNEQFFGPGTRLTVL.

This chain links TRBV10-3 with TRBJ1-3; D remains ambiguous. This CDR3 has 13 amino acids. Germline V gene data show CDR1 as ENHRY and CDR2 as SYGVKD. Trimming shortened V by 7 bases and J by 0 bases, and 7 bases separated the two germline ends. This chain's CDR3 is CAIKDNSGNTIYF. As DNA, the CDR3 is TGTGCCATCAAAGACAACTCTGGAAACACCATATATTTT.

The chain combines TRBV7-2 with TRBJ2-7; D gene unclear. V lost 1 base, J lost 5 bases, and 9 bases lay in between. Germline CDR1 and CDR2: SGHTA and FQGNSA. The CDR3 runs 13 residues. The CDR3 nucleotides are TGTGCCAGCAGCTTAGGAGTAATCCACGAGCAGTACTTC. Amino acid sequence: CASSLGVIHEQYF.